The sequence of this TCR beta chain was determined in a study of STAT5B mutations in CD4+ large granular lymphocyte leukemia. Looking at the study overall: Among healthy donors, a particular HLA allele went with more CDR3 'QG' motifs.

The germline V gene has CDR1 SGHNT and CDR2 YYREEE (reference sequence). The V end was cut by 0 bases, the J end by 4 bases, with 7 bases between. The CDR3 runs to 13 residues. Study findings and constraints: Compared with healthy controls (2/35), patient top clones favored TRBV06 (8/27). Patient CD4-sorted repertoires looked more clonal than healthy CD4+ repertoires, even without putative leukemic clones.

This clone was picked up one time. Its antigen is unidentified. Assay used: immunoSEQ multiplex PCR; TCRdb lists only in-frame clones, some missing. The sample contains 30,000 to 40,000 clones, 69% of which appear only once. The chain has TRBV5-4 and TRBJ1-2; D call uncertain. This sequence originates from a human donor in good health. What was sequenced was CD4+ T cells from blood buffy coats. The CDR3 region is CASSLGTVYGYTF. The CDR3, as DNA: TGTGCCAGCAGCTTGGGGACTGTCTATGGCTACACCTTC.